A selection of T cell receptor beta chains follows, all from one sample in a study of T cell repertoires in cytomegalovirus infection. MiXCR, applied by TCRdb to the reads, yields one record per CDR3 protein. The data contain about 300,000 distinct CDR3 sequences, around 9.6% of them singletons. Sequenced input: PBMCs. The receptors come from a human donor in good health (CMV status not recorded). Some clones in this sample may be carry-over from other donors' samples. Each CDR3 is given with its conserved first and last residue. A D gene is named only where the DNA matches it firmly. The size entry gives once, few, many or a size class.

J gene,clone size,V gene,D gene,CDR3 DNA,CDR3 protein
TRBJ2-1,many,TRBV29-1,-,TGCAGCGCTCGCCGGGACTCAGGGCCCAATGAGCAGTTCTTC,CSARRDSGPNEQFF
TRBJ1-1,many,TRBV7-6,-,TGTGCCAGCAGCTTACCCCGATCTGGCACTGAAGCTTTCTTT,CASSLPRSGTEAFF
TRBJ2-1,many,TRBV7-2,-,TGTGCCAGCAGCTTAAGTTCAAGCTCCTACAATGAGCAGTTCTTC,CASSLSSSSYNEQFF
TRBJ2-5,few,TRBV3-1,TRBD2,TGTGCCAGCAGACCTCCTAGCGGGGGACAAGAGACCCAGTACTTC,CASRPPSGGQETQYF
TRBJ2-3,many,TRBV28,-,TGTGCCAGCAGTTTATGGAAGAGCACAGATACGCAGTATTTT,CASSLWKSTDTQYF
TRBJ1-1,many,TRBV20-1,-,TGCAGTGCTAGTCGCCAGATGGCTGAAGCTTTCTTT,CSASRQMAEAFF
TRBJ1-5,few,TRBV6-2/TRBV6-3,-,TGTGCCAGCAGTCCCTGGGCGGGTTGGGACCAGCCCCAGCATTTT,CASSPWAGWDQPQHF
TRBJ1-5,many,TRBV6-1,TRBD1,TGTGCCAGCAGACCCGACAGGGGGAGTAGCAATCAGCCCCAGCATTTT,CASRPDRGSSNQPQHF
TRBJ1-6,many,TRBV28,TRBD1,TGTGCCAGCAGCAATACTCGTGACAGGGGGGTGAGACATAATTCACCCCTCCACTTT,CASSNTRDRGVRHNSPLHF
TRBJ2-1,many,TRBV7-2,-,TGTGCCAGCAGCTCGGACCCTTACAATGAGCAGTTCTTC,CASSSDPYNEQFF
TRBJ2-3,many,TRBV5-5,-,TGTGCCAGCAGCTTGGGAGCGACGGAGAATTTT,CASSLGATENF
TRBJ2-3,many,TRBV20-1,-,TGCAGTCCCAGGGAAGATACGCAGTATTTT,CSPREDTQYF